These 12 T cell receptor beta chains share one sample of origin, sequenced in a study of somatic mutations in cytotoxic T cells in rheumatoid arthritis. Method: immunoSEQ multiplex PCR; TCRdb's copy keeps in-frame clones and lacks some. The repertoire consists of several thousand clones, with roughly 70% occurring once and the leading ten covering around 14%. Sequencing used CD8+ T cells sorted from blood. These receptors all stem from an adult with rheumatoid arthritis.

This clone turned up a few times. This sequence joins TRBV28 and TRBJ1-6, with 8 bases lining up with TRBD1. Looked up from germline, CDR1 is MDHEN and CDR2 is SYDVKM. J gave up 9 bases and V 4 bases, and 5 bases lay outside the gene matches. The CDR3 length is 14 residues. The DNA of the CDR3 is TGTGCCAGCAGTTCAGGGGGCAAACCTTCACCCCTCCACTTT. This gives the protein CASSSGGKPSPLHF.

In the case of this clone: The junction differs from germline at one of its ends, possibly a read error. The J gene is TRBJ1-2, the V gene TRBV9, with D hard to call. The germline V gene encodes CDR1 SGDLS and CDR2 YYNGEE. This CDR3 is 13 amino acids long. CDR3 coding DNA: TGTGCCAGCAGCCCCCGGGGAGCATTATGGCTTGGCTTC. It is translated as CASSPRGALWLGF. Full variable domain (missing parts from reference TRBV9 and TRBJ1-2): DSGVTQTPKHLITATGQRVTLRCSPRSGDLSVYWYQQSLDQGLQFLIQYYNGEERAKGNILERFSAQQFPDLHSELNLSSLELGDSALYFCASSPRGALWLGFGSGTRLTVV.

The chain couples TRBV19 to TRBJ2-1; 11 nucleotides align to TRBD2. The CDR3 spans 15 residues. The germline V gene has CDR1 LNHDA and CDR2 SQIVND (reference sequence). J gave up 4 bases and V 3 bases, and 2 bases lay outside the gene matches. This chain's CDR3 is CASSMASGGYNEQFF. As DNA, the CDR3 is TGTGCCAGTAGTATGGCTAGCGGGGGGTACAATGAGCAGTTCTTC. Complete variable domain (other parts from reference TRBV19 and TRBJ2-1): DGGITQSPKYLFRKEGQNVTLSCEQNLNHDAMYWYRQDPGQGLRLIYYSQIVNDFQKGDIAEGYSVSREKKESFPLTVTSAQKNPTAFYLCASSMASGGYNEQFFGPGTRLTVL.

The chain joins TRBV21-1 to TRBJ2-3; the DNA was not compared with TRBD2, the D call given in the table. TRBV21-1 is shown as a pseudogene. The CDR3 extends over 19 amino acids. For the CDR3, the DNA is TGTGCCAGCAGCAAAGGTCGTCTTCCGGCCAGACTATACACAGATACGCAGTATTTT. Translation: CASSKGRLPARLYTDTQYF.

This rearrangement joins TRBV15 to TRBJ2-7, with D hard to call. The CDR3 has 14 amino acids. V was clipped by 3 bases and J by 0 bases, with 9 bases between them. Germline CDR1 reads LNHNV; CDR2 reads YYDKDF (reference sequence). Here the CDR3 DNA reads TGTGCCACCAGCAGTCTACAGAACTCCTACGAGCAGTACTTC. This sequence encodes CATSSLQNSYEQYF. Drawing the rest from reference TRBV15 and TRBJ2-7, the complete variable domain is DAMVIQNPRYQVTQFGKPVTLSCSQTLNHNVMYWYQQKSSQAPKLLFHYYDKDFNNEADTPDNFQSRRPNTSFCFLDIRSPGLGDTAMYLCATSSLQNSYEQYFGPGTRLTVT.

In DNA, the CDR3 is TGTGCCAGCAGCTCCAACCTCGGGACCCCGCATGTTTACACCTTC. This translates into CASSSNLGTPHVYTF. The rearrangement joins TRBV13 to TRBJ1-2; the D gene is possibly TRBD1 (5 bases). Germline CDR1 reads PRHDT; CDR2 reads FYEKMQ (reference sequence). V was clipped by 4 bases and J by 11 bases, with 23 bases between them. The CDR3 totals 15 residues.

This clone has just one count. The CDR3 spells CAISDQTGYTQYF. The CDR3 coding sequence is TGTGCCATCAGTGACCAAACGGGGTATACGCAGTATTTT. The chain couples TRBV10-3 to TRBJ2-3, with D possibly matching TRBD2 (5 bases). Germline loops: CDR1 ENHRY, CDR2 SYGVKD. There are 13 residues in the CDR3. V was shortened by 3 bases and J by 7 bases, with 11 bases between the two germline ends.

This clone was observed once. The CDR3 sequence is CASSQDGLEQYF. DNA for the CDR3: TGCGCCAGCAGCCAAGATGGGCTCGAGCAGTATTTT. The V call is TRBV4-1, the J call TRBJ2-3; D call uncertain. Germline-derived CDR1 and CDR2 are MGHRA and YSYEKL. V dropped 0 bases and J dropped 11 bases, with 9 bases sitting between them. The CDR3 runs to 12 residues.

The rearrangement links TRBV6-5 to TRBJ2-7; D unclear. V lost 6 bases, J lost 1 base, and 4 bases lay in between. From germline, CDR1 is MNHEY and CDR2 SVGAGI. The CDR3 extends over 11 amino acids. CDR3 sequence reads: CASSTSYEQYF. CDR3 in DNA: TGTGCCAGCAGCACATCCTACGAGCAGTACTTC.

This clone was seen just once. This specimen includes other DNA sequences encoding the same CDR3. J is TRBJ2-1 and V is TRBV19, with 7 nucleotides matching TRBD2. Germline lookup yields CDR1 LNHDA and CDR2 SQIVND (reference sequence). The CDR3 contains 14 residues. V shed 4 bases and J 3 bases; nucleotides not matched to a gene: 3. The CDR3 here is CASSSGGDYNEQFF. In DNA, the CDR3 is TGTGCCAGTAGTAGCGGGGGAGACTACAATGAGCAGTTCTTC.

The rearrangement uses TRBV6-5 and TRBJ1-1; the match to TRBD1 covers 7 bases. Germline V lookup: CDR1 MNHEY, CDR2 SVGAGI. The CDR3 length is 14 residues. V was pared by 7 bases and J by 7 bases, with 12 bases of the junction left unmatched. The CDR3 DNA follows: TGTGCCAGCACCTTAACAACAGGGGTAGGTGAAGCTTTCTTT. Translated, it gives CASTLTTGVGEAFF.

This clone is a singleton in its sample. The V and J genes are TRBV12-5 and TRBJ1-4, with D possibly TRBD1 on 6 matching bases. This CDR3 contains 15 residues. CDR1 and CDR2 from the germline V gene are LGHNT and FRNRAP. V gave up 2 bases and J gave up 4 bases, with 11 bases separating them. CDR3 nucleotide sequence: TGTGCTAGTGGTTTGTTGGACAGCCTTAATGAAAAACTGTTTTTT. Translated: CASGLLDSLNEKLFF.